Given below is one T cell receptor beta chain in context. Its specific antigen is unknown. The sample holds no much larger clone one base away, and base qualities are not on file. The data were obtained in a study of blood T cell repertoires in COVID-19 (dated by TCRdb to the early 2020s). Regarding the research as a whole: The collaborator samples originated in the United States, Italy and Spain and spanned the acute and convalescent phases of COVID-19. The prospective study material was composed of cDNA or gDNA derived from T cells, B-cell-depleted T cells, or PBMCs. Deeply sampled blood TCRbeta repertoires from subjects exposed to, actively infected with, or recovered from COVID-19 were included in the dataset. The repertoires were made available in a free public database intended to serve as a resource for research on the immune response to SARS-CoV-2. The samples were drawn from the first 160 participants of the ongoing ImmuneRACE study and from 1,254 subjects provided by 6 global collaborators. Nearly every sample came with metadata listing a de-identified subject ID, COVID-19 status, age in years and sex. Where available, HLA class I and class II types were taken from metadata supplied by the sample provider and were not determined by assay-based typing. Overall study results and their limits: How much clinical and demographic metadata was included differed by source and by participant, and the metadata was provided uncurated.

The CDR3 runs 13 amino acids, cysteine and phenylalanine included. Only the CDR3 DNA stays, 39 bases, in frame from base 1. CDR1 LGHDT and CDR2 YNNKEL are derived from the germline V gene (reference sequence). V lost 1 base and J lost 12 bases; the stretch between them is 15 bases long. The immunoSEQ Assay, a bias-controlled multiplex PCR, was used to amplify TCRbeta CDR3 regions from genomic DNA. Turning to the authors' computational methods: The number of nucleated cells in each sample was estimated from the amplification of reference gene primers within the assay. To quantify the absolute abundance of each unique TCRbeta CDR3 rearrangement, sequence reads were collapsed and filtered. Productive Simpson clonality was computed per sample as the square root of Simpson's diversity index over productive rearrangements. Drawn from immuneACCESS, this table holds only the in-frame rearrangements with V and J called that TCRdb kept. Clones are partly lost; checked studies trace under half to an unresolved V gene and leave the rest unexplained. The V and J calls and clone size come from that table; D and trimming were worked out from the DNA. The sample table shows 90,000 to 120,000 clones, and around 83% are seen once. About 4% of the sample is in the top ten clones.

Each collaborating institution followed its own protocols to collect whole blood in K2EDTA tubes. For TCRbeta analysis, collaborators shipped samples in one of three forms: frozen whole blood, isolated PBMCs, or DNA extracted from either of those sample types. Material for sequencing was peripheral blood. The receptor was isolated from a woman in her seventies with acute or convalescent COVID-19. The rearranged chain carries TRBV3-1 (or the pseudogene TRBV3-2) and TRBJ2-5; a confident D gene designation cannot be given. The DNA is as follows: TGTGCCAGCAGCCAAGCTACAGCCCCACCCAAGTACTTC. Its amino acids are CASSQATAPPKYF.